Following are 24 T cell receptor beta chains from one sample sequenced in a study of blood T cell dynamics during melanoma immunotherapy. Assay: immunoSEQ multiplex PCR; the TCRdb copy retains only in-frame clones and omits some. The sample consists of roughly 16,000 clones, approximately 89% of them appearing once. Indicated time point: pre-treatment baseline. The source material was blood, sampled from a patient treated with checkpoint blockade. Every receptor here comes from a human donor with melanoma.

In its sample, this clone was seen a few times. The gene calls are TRBV5-6 and TRBJ1-3; D gene ambiguous. Germline assignment: CDR1 SGHDT and CDR2 YYEEEE. CDR3 length: 15 amino acids. Trimming pared 1 base from V and 3 bases from J, leaving 11 bases between. The CDR3 region has the DNA TGTGCCAGCAGCTTGACGCCGGGGAATGGAAACACCATATATTTT. Translating it yields CASSLTPGNGNTIYF.

The rearrangement links TRBV5-4 to TRBJ2-7; 15 bases match TRBD2. CDR1 and CDR2 from the germline V gene are SGHNT and YYREEE (reference sequence). V trimming: 0 bases; J trimming: 0 bases; junction bases outside the gene matches: 10. This CDR3 contains 20 residues. The CDR3 loop is CASSLERWTSGRASSYEQYF. The CDR3, as DNA: TGTGCCAGCAGCTTGGAGCGGTGGACTAGCGGGAGGGCAAGCTCCTACGAGCAGTACTTC.

The chain recombines TRBV7-2 with TRBJ2-3; D is unresolved. This CDR3 comprises 12 residues. Germline CDR1 and CDR2: SGHTA and FQGNSA. The germline V and J ends were trimmed by 7 bases and 2 bases, with 7 bases remaining between them. CDR3 bases: TGTGCCAGCAACCAGGCCACAGATACGCAGTATTTT. It translates to CASNQATDTQYF.

The rearrangement joins TRBV30 to TRBJ1-3; the match to TRBD1 covers 10 bases. Germline V gives CDR1 GTSNPN, CDR2 SVGIG (reference sequence). The CDR3 totals 14 residues. The J segment lost 7 bases and the V segment lost 3 bases, leaving 6 bases of the junction unmatched. CDR3 amino acids: CAWSGQGVGNTIYF. The CDR3, as DNA: TGTGCCTGGAGCGGACAGGGGGTCGGTAACACCATATATTTT.

The genes are TRBV5-8 and TRBJ1-5; D perhaps matches TRBD1 (5 bases). Trimming shortened V by 6 bases and J by 3 bases, and 16 bases separated the two germline ends. The CDR3 loop spans 15 amino acids. The germline V gene has CDR1 SGHTS and CDR2 YDEGEE. The CDR3 loop is CASNSGRLLNQPQHF. CDR3 DNA sequence: TGTGCCAGCAACTCGGGACGGCTACTCAATCAGCCCCAGCATTTT.

The chain is built from TRBV5-1 and TRBJ2-3, with D unresolved. The CDR3 totals 13 residues. Trimming took off 0 bases at V and 5 bases at J, with 7 bases between the two ends. CDR1 SGHRS and CDR2 YFSETQ come from the germline V gene. The CDR3 here is CASSLGSGDTQYF. CDR3 nucleotide sequence: TGCGCCAGCAGCTTGGGGTCGGGAGATACGCAGTATTTT.

The V call is TRBV9, the J call TRBJ2-1, with TRBD2 matching over 8 bases. After removal of 3 bases from V and 10 bases from J, the junction contained 3 bases not matched to a gene. The CDR3 covers 12 residues. Germline V gives CDR1 SGDLS, CDR2 YYNGEE. This CDR3 reads CASSGLAGEQFF. CDR3 in DNA: TGTGCCAGCAGCGGATTAGCGGGGGAGCAGTTCTTC.

V usage is TRBV10-3 and J usage is TRBJ1-5, with a possible D match to TRBD1 (5 bases). The CDR3 is 14 residues long. V was trimmed by 2 bases and J by 7 bases, leaving 12 bases between them. Germline loops: CDR1 ENHRY, CDR2 SYGVKD. CDR3 amino acids: CAISEQGEWQPQHF. The CDR3 DNA is TGTGCCATCAGTGAGCAGGGAGAGTGGCAGCCCCAGCATTTT.

The chain is built from TRBV29-1 and TRBJ1-2; D call uncertain. This CDR3 spans 13 amino acids. The germline V gene has CDR1 SQVTM and CDR2 ANQGSEA. V lost 0 bases to trimming and J lost 8 bases, with 13 bases between them. CDR3 amino acids: CSVEDMGIRGYTF. The DNA for the CDR3 is TGCAGCGTTGAAGATATGGGGATTAGAGGCTACACCTTC. Looking up the rest from reference TRBV29-1 and TRBJ1-2 gives the full variable domain: SAVISQKPSRDICQRGTSLTIQCQVDSQVTMMFWYRQQPGQSLTLIATANQGSEATYESGFVIDKFPISRPNLTFSTLTVSNMSPEDSSIYLCSVEDMGIRGYTFGSGTRLTVV.

The genes are TRBV7-2 and TRBJ1-1, with no clear D. The V gene lost 3 bases and the J gene lost 5 bases, with 7 bases spanning the gap. Germline V gives CDR1 SGHTA, CDR2 FQGNSA. This CDR3 comprises 12 residues. The CDR3 sequence is CASSFMGTEAFF. For the CDR3, the DNA is TGTGCCAGCAGCTTCATGGGGACTGAAGCTTTCTTT.

The rearrangement links TRBV30 to TRBJ2-1, with 10 positions matching TRBD1. V shed 5 bases, J shed 7 bases, and the junction held 11 bases outside the gene matches. The germline V gene encodes CDR1 GTSNPN and CDR2 SVGIG (reference sequence). This CDR3 has 15 residues. The CDR3 DNA reads as TGTGCCTGGGCCCTAGGGGACAGGGGTACGAATGAGCAGTTCTTC. It translates to CAWALGDRGTNEQFF. The full variable domain, with the rest looked up from reference TRBV30 and TRBJ2-1, is SQTIHQWPATLVQPVGSPLSLECTVEGTSNPNLYWYRQAAGRGLQLLFYSVGIGQISSEVPQNLSASRPQDRQFILSSKKLLLSDSGFYLCAWALGDRGTNEQFFGPGTRLTVL.

This chain links TRBV12-5 with TRBJ1-1, with D unresolved. The CDR3 length is 15 residues. Per the germline V gene, CDR1 is LGHNT and CDR2 is FRNRAP. With 1 base removed from V and 1 base from J, the gap between germline ends came to 10 bases. CDR3 protein: CASGLGVVGNTEAFF. CDR3 coding DNA: TGTGCTAGTGGTTTGGGCGTCGTCGGGAACACTGAAGCTTTCTTT.

This sequence joins TRBV4-2 and TRBJ2-7, with D perhaps matching TRBD1 (5 bases). The CDR3 has 14 amino acids. V shed 2 bases and J shed 4 bases, with 12 bases lying between them. Germline assignment: CDR1 LGHNA and CDR2 YNFKEQ. The CDR3 reads CASSQNIYRYEQYF. CDR3 sequence (DNA): TGTGCCAGCAGCCAAAACATCTACAGGTACGAGCAGTACTTC.

This clone was observed a few times. The chain combines TRBV6-6 with TRBJ1-5, with D unresolved. V lost 6 bases to trimming and J lost 0 bases, with 6 bases between them. This CDR3 is 13 amino acids long. Germline V gene data show CDR1 as MNHNY and CDR2 as SVGAGI (reference sequence). CDR3: CASRGASNQPQHF. CDR3 coding DNA: TGTGCCAGCAGGGGAGCTAGCAATCAGCCCCAGCATTTT.

This clone has only one observation. V and J are TRBV5-1 and TRBJ2-5; D remains unclear. The CDR3 contains 12 residues. Germline lookup yields CDR1 SGHRS and CDR2 YFSETQ. V was clipped by 4 bases and J by 1 base, with 5 bases between them. The CDR3 sequence is CASSAAQETQYF. DNA for the CDR3: TGCGCCAGCAGCGCCGCCCAAGAGACCCAGTACTTC.

J is TRBJ1-5 and V is TRBV7-2; D unresolved. This CDR3 is 14 amino acids long. The V and J ends lost 2 bases and 4 bases respectively, with 9 bases between them. The germline CDR1 and CDR2 sequences are SGHTA and FQGNSA. CDR3 loop: CASSLTGDNQPQHF. The CDR3 DNA reads as TGTGCCAGCAGCTTAACGGGAGATAATCAGCCCCAGCATTTT.

The chain employs TRBV9 and TRBJ1-5, with a weak D call TRBD1 (5 bases). This CDR3 contains 15 residues. Trimming pared 0 bases from V and 1 base from J, leaving 8 bases between. Germline lookup yields CDR1 SGDLS and CDR2 YYNGEE. Written as DNA, the CDR3 is TGTGCCAGCAGCGTAGGTCCAGGGAGCAATCAGCCCCAGCATTTT. Its protein is CASSVGPGSNQPQHF.

The chain employs TRBV11-2 and TRBJ2-7, with 11 bases matching TRBD2. The germline V gene has CDR1 SGHAT and CDR2 FQNNGV. The CDR3 length is 15 residues. V was pared by 3 bases and J by 7 bases, with 8 bases of the junction left unmatched. The DNA for the CDR3 is TGTGCCAGCAGCTTGTACACTAGCGGGAGCGGGGAGCAGTACTTC. Protein product: CASSLYTSGSGEQYF.

The chain employs TRBV12-5 and TRBJ1-3; D remains ambiguous. From germline, CDR1 is LGHNT and CDR2 FRNRAP. The CDR3 is made up of 12 amino acids. With 4 bases removed from V and 16 bases from J, the gap between germline ends came to 17 bases. CDR3 sequence: CASGSLDPKRYF. In nucleotides, the CDR3 is TGTGCTAGTGGTTCCCTCGACCCAAAACGGTATTTT.

In DNA, the CDR3 is TGTGCCAGCAGTGAACTAGCGGGAGGGTCAGAGACCCAGTACTTC. Translation gives CASSELAGGSETQYF. The chain is built from TRBV2 and TRBJ2-5; 12 positions agree with TRBD2. The CDR3 is made up of 15 amino acids. Germline V CDR1 and CDR2: SNHLY, FYNNEI. The V gene end was trimmed by 2 bases and the J gene end by 4 bases; junction bases not matched to a gene: 2. The full variable domain, in which reference TRBV2 and TRBJ2-5 provide the parts outside the CDR3, is EPEVTQTPSHQVTQMGQEVILRCVPISNHLYFYWYRQILGQKVEFLVSFYNNEISEKSEIFDDQFSVERPDGSNFTLKIRSTKLEDSAMYFCASSELAGGSETQYFGPGTRLLVL.

The chain links TRBV6-4 to TRBJ2-7; TRBD1 agrees at 8 bases. Trimming removed 3 bases from V and 2 bases from J; junction bases left unmatched: 3. CDR1 and CDR2 (germline): MRHNA, SNTAGT. This CDR3 is 14 amino acids long. The CDR3, as DNA: TGTGCCAGCAGTGAAAACAGGGGGACCTACGAGCAGTACTTC. This sequence encodes CASSENRGTYEQYF.

The chain has TRBV4-2 and TRBJ2-7, with 11 bases fitting TRBD2. Germline assignment: CDR1 LGHNA and CDR2 YNFKEQ. The CDR3 loop spans 15 amino acids. After removal of 1 base from V and 2 bases from J, the junction contained 1 base not matched to a gene. The CDR3 bases are TGTGCCAGCAGCCAAGGACTAGCGGGGACCTACGAGCAGTACTTC. Translated, it gives CASSQGLAGTYEQYF.

This clone appeared a single time. CDR3 in amino acids: CSVGARGPNEKLFF. Here the CDR3 DNA reads TGCAGCGTTGGGGCCAGGGGCCCTAATGAAAAACTGTTTTTT. V gene TRBV29-1 combines with J gene TRBJ1-4, with D tentatively TRBD1 (6 bases). V lost 4 bases, J lost 3 bases, and 12 bases lay in between. In germline, CDR1 is SQVTM, CDR2 ANQGSEA. CDR3 length equals 14 residues. The complete variable domain, with remaining parts taken from reference TRBV29-1 and TRBJ1-4, reads SAVISQKPSRDICQRGTSLTIQCQVDSQVTMMFWYRQQPGQSLTLIATANQGSEATYESGFVIDKFPISRPNLTFSTLTVSNMSPEDSSIYLCSVGARGPNEKLFFGSGTQLSVL.

The chain combines TRBV6-5 with TRBJ2-1; 10 bases fit TRBD2. This CDR3 spans 16 amino acids. After removal of 2 bases from V and 2 bases from J, the junction contained 3 bases not matched to a gene. CDR1 and CDR2 (germline): MNHEY, SVGAGI. CDR3 sequence (DNA): TGTGCCAGCAGTTACGCAACTAGCGGGGCCTACAATGAGCAGTTCTTC. Protein: CASSYATSGAYNEQFF.